One sample yielded the 9 T cell receptor beta chains listed below, sequenced in a study of T cell responses to AZD1222 COVID-19 vaccine. Data came from immunoSEQ multiplex PCR; TCRdb stores just in-frame clones and leaves some out. The profile shows approximately 89,000 clones, just over 90% of them singletons. The source material was peripheral blood, sampled 28 days after the second AZD1222 dose. All receptors come from an adult who received the AZD1222 COVID-19 vaccine.

The chain employs TRBV28 and TRBJ1-2; 12 nucleotides line up with TRBD1. CDR3 length: 17 residues. V was pared by 2 bases and J by 7 bases, with 11 bases of the junction left unmatched. Germline CDR1 and CDR2: MDHEN and SYDVKM. CDR3 residues: CASSLPNPGQGAGGYTF. DNA of the CDR3: TGTGCCAGCAGTTTACCAAATCCGGGACAGGGGGCTGGTGGCTACACCTTC.

This chain connects TRBV10-1 to TRBJ2-1; the D gene is possibly TRBD2 (5 bases). This CDR3 is built from 16 residues. CDR1 is WNHNN, CDR2 SYGVQD, per germline (reference sequence). V lost 2 bases, J lost 5 bases, and 16 bases lay in between. The CDR3 bases are TGCGCCAGCAGTGAGATGGGAGCGGCACATGACAATGAGCAGTTCTTC. This encodes CASSEMGAAHDNEQFF.

J is TRBJ2-2 and V is TRBV13; D gene ambiguous. Germline CDR1 and CDR2: PRHDT and FYEKMQ (reference sequence). The CDR3 loop spans 14 amino acids. Trimming pared 5 bases from V and 4 bases from J, leaving 11 bases between. CDR3 in amino acids: CASSDPLGTGELFF. The CDR3 DNA reads TGTGCCAGCAGCGACCCTCTTGGCACCGGGGAGCTGTTTTTT. Based on the CDR3 plus reference TRBV13 and TRBJ2-2, the full variable domain is AAGVIQSPRHLIKEKRETATLKCYPIPRHDTVYWYQQGPGQDPQFLISFYEKMQSDKGSIPDRFSAQQFSDYHSELNMSSLELGDSALYFCASSDPLGTGELFFGEGSRLTVL.

This chain connects TRBV11-2 to TRBJ2-3; D possibly corresponds to TRBD1 (6 bases). With 5 bases removed from V and 4 bases from J, the gap between germline ends came to 22 bases. The CDR3 loop spans 17 amino acids. CDR1 is SGHAT, CDR2 FQNNGV, per germline. This chain's CDR3 is CASSQSPPGSGADTQYF. As DNA, the CDR3 is TGTGCCAGCAGCCAGTCCCCGCCAGGGTCAGGGGCAGATACGCAGTATTTT.

The J gene is TRBJ2-7, the V gene TRBV18; TRBD1 matches at 10 bases. The germline CDR1 and CDR2 sequences are KGHSH and LQKENI. The V and J ends lost 2 bases and 3 bases, in that order; junction bases with no gene match: 13. The CDR3 totals 18 residues. Written as DNA, the CDR3 is TGTGCCAGCTCACCAGTCGGGACAGGGGTTCTAGCATTCTACGAGCAGTACTTC. Encoded protein: CASSPVGTGVLAFYEQYF.

This clone was seen a single time. The J gene is TRBJ1-4, the V gene TRBV5-1; the D is unclear. CDR1 is SGHRS and CDR2 is YFSETQ in the germline V gene. V lost 8 bases and J lost 8, with 10 bases in between. This CDR3 comprises 11 residues. Here the CDR3 DNA reads TGCGCCAGGGCCGCGCCGGAAAAACTGTTTTTT. This gives the protein CARAAPEKLFF.

Written as DNA, the CDR3 is TGTGCCAGCAGTTATCCCGCGGGTAGCACAGATACGCAGTATTTT. Translation: CASSYPAGSTDTQYF. This rearrangement joins TRBV6-2 or TRBV6-3 to TRBJ2-3; D is perhaps TRBD2 (5 bases). Trimming removed 3 bases from V and 0 bases from J, with 10 bases in between. CDR3 length equals 15 residues. CDR1 is MNHEY and CDR2 is SVGEGT in the germline V gene.

The chain is built from TRBV19 and TRBJ2-7; D tentatively reads TRBD1 or TRBD2 (5 bases each). Trimming stripped 3 bases from V and 1 base from J, with 13 bases between. The CDR3 is 15 residues long. Germline V gene lookup returns CDR1 LNHDA and CDR2 SQIVND (reference sequence). The CDR3 DNA sequence: TGTGCCAGTAGTATCAAGTCAGGGAGATCCTACGAGCAGTACTTC. This encodes CASSIKSGRSYEQYF.

The chain recombines TRBV28 with TRBJ1-6; D ambiguous. There are 16 residues in the CDR3. The germline CDR1 and CDR2 sequences are MDHEN and SYDVKM. Trimming removed 5 bases at V and 9 bases at J, with 20 bases between. The CDR3 loop reads CASSARRAYTGSPLHF. CDR3 coding DNA: TGTGCCAGCAGTGCGAGGAGGGCCTATACTGGTTCACCCCTCCACTTT.